A single sample gave rise to the 14 T cell receptor beta chains below, sequenced in a study of T-cell reconstitution after alpha-beta-depleted transplantation in children. During its preparation, the TCRbeta library received unique molecular identifiers. One entry per CDR3 protein, called by TCRdb with MiXCR from the PCR reads. The sample shows over 450,000 distinct CDR3 sequences, roughly a tenth of them seen only once. The sample here was PBMCs, taken before TCRalphabeta/CD19-depleted stem cell transplant. The receptor set was obtained from a child between 2 and 9 years old with inherited bone marrow failure, due to receive a stem cell transplant.

This clonotype was picked up many times. The chain combines TRBV5-1 with TRBJ2-1; 15 bases map to TRBD2. This CDR3 is built from 18 residues. Germline values: CDR1 SGHRS, CDR2 YFSETQ. V lost 4 bases and J lost 1; bases outside the gene matches: 6. CDR3 protein: CASSLGLAGGLSYNEQFF. CDR3 bases: TGCGCCAGCAGCCTGGGACTAGCGGGAGGCCTTTCCTACAATGAGCAGTTCTTC.

The genes are TRBV6-1 and TRBJ2-7, with D possibly matching TRBD2 (5 bases). Trimming removed 4 bases from V and 3 bases from J, with 16 bases in between. Germline V lookup: CDR1 MNHNS, CDR2 SASEGT. This CDR3 region has 15 residues. CDR3: CASSAMGEGLYEQYF. The CDR3 coding sequence is TGTGCCAGCAGTGCCATGGGCGAAGGACTCTACGAGCAGTACTTC.

This clonotype has a single count. This sequence may be a read error, since a much larger clone differs from it by one base. The rearrangement joins TRBV27 to TRBJ2-2, with D perhaps assigned TRBD1 or TRBD2 (5 bases each). CDR3 length equals 14 residues. Germline-derived CDR1 and CDR2 are MNHEY and SMNVEV (reference sequence). The CDR3 sequence is CASSLWSGTGDLFF. DNA for the CDR3: TGTGCCAGCAGTTTATGGTCGGGCACCGGGGACCTGTTTTTT.

This clonotype was recorded many times. This chain links TRBV7-9 with TRBJ2-7; weak D call: TRBD1 (5 bases). The CDR3 contains 15 residues. Germline values: CDR1 SEHNR, CDR2 FQNEAQ (reference sequence). V was trimmed by 1 base and J by 6 bases, leaving 16 bases between them. For the CDR3, the DNA is TGTGCCAGCAGCTTAGTCGGACAAGGAAGAGTCGAGCAGTACTTC. It encodes CASSLVGQGRVEQYF.

This clonotype was observed a few times. J is TRBJ1-1 and V is TRBV5-4; TRBD1 matches 8 bases. Germline loops: CDR1 SGHNT, CDR2 YYREEE (reference sequence). The V segment lost 4 bases and the J segment 5 bases; nucleotides outside the gene matches: 7. This CDR3 has 14 amino acids. CDR3 sequence (DNA): TGTGCCAGCAGCACCGGACAGGGTCAGACTGAAGCTTTCTTT. Translation gives CASSTGQGQTEAFF. Full variable domain (outside the CDR3, taken from reference TRBV5-4 and TRBJ1-1): ETGVTQSPTHLIKTRGQQVTLRCSSQSGHNTVSWYQQALGQGPQFIFQYYREEENGRGNFPPRFSGLQFPNYSSELNVNALELDDSALYLCASSTGQGQTEAFFGQGTRLTVV.

In its sample, this clonotype was seen many times. The V gene is TRBV7-2, the J gene TRBJ2-3; TRBD2 matches at 7 bases. The junction had 12 bases not matched to a gene; V was cut back by 8 bases and J by 4 bases. The CDR3 extends over 15 amino acids. Germline assignment: CDR1 SGHTA and CDR2 FQGNSA. The CDR3 sequence is CASGQREVMADTQYF. The CDR3 DNA is TGTGCCAGCGGGCAACGGGAGGTTATGGCAGATACGCAGTATTTT.

This clonotype was seen at least ten times. The chain recombines TRBV9 with TRBJ2-3; TRBD2 aligns across 9 bases. The length of the CDR3 is 16 residues. Germline-derived CDR1 and CDR2 are SGDLS and YYNGEE. Losses at the gene ends were 0 bases for V and 2 bases for J; bases not matched to a gene: 4. The CDR3 is CASSVGTSAYTDTQYF. Here the CDR3 DNA reads TGTGCCAGCAGCGTAGGGACTAGCGCCTACACAGATACGCAGTATTTT.

In its sample, this clonotype was seen a few times. The rearrangement uses TRBV6-2 or TRBV6-3 and TRBJ2-7; 8 nucleotides line up with TRBD2. The germline V gene encodes CDR1 MNHEY and CDR2 SVGEGT. V lost 2 bases, J lost 4 bases, and 4 bases stayed unmatched. There are 14 residues in the CDR3. CDR3 sequence: CASSYQREWYEQYF. As DNA, the CDR3 is TGTGCCAGCAGTTACCAGCGGGAGTGGTACGAGCAGTACTTC.

This clonotype was counted only a few times. V usage is TRBV7-9 and J usage is TRBJ1-2; no firm D call. CDR1 and CDR2 from the germline V gene are SEHNR and FQNEAQ (reference sequence). Deletions cut 6 bases from V and 3 bases from J, with 11 bases between. The CDR3 extends over 13 amino acids. This chain's CDR3 is CASSSAGYYGYTF. CDR3 coding DNA: TGTGCCAGCAGTTCGGCAGGTTACTATGGCTACACCTTC. Based on the CDR3 plus reference TRBV7-9 and TRBJ1-2, the full variable domain is DTGVSQNPRHKITKRGQNVTFRCDPISEHNRLYWYRQTLGQGPEFLTYFQNEAQLEKSRLLSDRFSAERPKGSFSTLEIQRTEQGDSAMYLCASSSAGYYGYTFGSGTRLTVV.

This clonotype has at least ten counts. V usage is TRBV20-1 and J usage is TRBJ2-7, with D hard to call. The CDR3 sequence is 12 residues long. Looked up from germline, CDR1 is DFQATT and CDR2 is SNEGSKA (reference sequence). V lost 6 bases to trimming and J lost 0 bases, with 9 bases between them. CDR3 amino acids: CSATRVSYEQYF. The CDR3 coding sequence is TGCAGTGCGACGCGTGTCTCCTACGAGCAGTACTTC.

This clonotype was counted many times. This rearrangement joins TRBV4-3 to TRBJ2-2; a possible D gene is TRBD2 (5 bases). Germline CDR1 and CDR2: LGHNA and YSLEER. Trimming removed 0 bases at V and 1 base at J, with 12 bases between. The CDR3 loop spans 17 amino acids. The CDR3 protein is CASSQDGGRLNTGELFF. CDR3 coding DNA: TGCGCCAGCAGCCAAGACGGAGGCAGACTGAACACCGGGGAGCTGTTTTTT.

This clonotype has more than one count but fewer than ten. The chain carries TRBV5-3 and TRBJ2-2, with D possibly matching TRBD2 (5 bases). TRBV5-3 is sorted into the ORF group, with uncertain function. The CDR3 totals 16 residues. V dropped 4 bases and J dropped 1 base, with 14 bases sitting between them. CDR3 residues: CARSPSGVENTGELFF. The CDR3 DNA reads as TGTGCCAGAAGCCCCTCCGGGGTCGAGAACACCGGGGAGCTGTTTTTT.

This clonotype came up a few times. V gene TRBV4-1 combines with J gene TRBJ2-7; 11 positions agree with TRBD2. The germline CDR1 and CDR2 sequences are MGHRA and YSYEKL. The V and J ends lost 4 bases and 6 bases, in that order; junction bases with no gene match: 11. The CDR3 runs to 16 residues. The CDR3, as DNA: TGCGCCAGCAGCCGATTCCTACTAGCGGGAGCCCCCGAGCAGTACTTC. Amino acid sequence: CASSRFLLAGAPEQYF.

This clonotype was found many times. The V and J genes are TRBV5-1 and TRBJ2-1, with 10 bases that match TRBD2. There are 15 residues in the CDR3. V trimming: 1 base; J trimming: 5 bases; junction bases outside the gene matches: 3. The germline V gene encodes CDR1 SGHRS and CDR2 YFSETQ. The CDR3 region has the DNA TGCGCCAGCAGCTTGTTACTAGCGGGGAACAATGAGCAGTTCTTC. Translating it yields CASSLLLAGNNEQFF.